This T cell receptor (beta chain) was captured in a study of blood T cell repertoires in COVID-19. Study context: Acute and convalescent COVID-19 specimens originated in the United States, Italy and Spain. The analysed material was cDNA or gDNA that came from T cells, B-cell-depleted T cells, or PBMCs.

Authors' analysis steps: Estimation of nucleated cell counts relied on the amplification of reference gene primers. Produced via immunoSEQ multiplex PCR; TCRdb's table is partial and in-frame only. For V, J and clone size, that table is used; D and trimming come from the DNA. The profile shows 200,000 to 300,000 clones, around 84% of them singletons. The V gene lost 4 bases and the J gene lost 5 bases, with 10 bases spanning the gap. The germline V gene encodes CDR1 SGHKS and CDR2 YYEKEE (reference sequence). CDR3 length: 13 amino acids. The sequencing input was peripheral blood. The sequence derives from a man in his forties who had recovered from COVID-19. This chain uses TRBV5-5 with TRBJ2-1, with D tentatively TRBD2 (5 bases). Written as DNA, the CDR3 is TGTGCCAGCAGCCCCATCGGGAACAATGAGCAGTTCTTC. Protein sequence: CASSPIGNNEQFF.